The present TCR beta chain was sequenced within a study of blood T cell repertoires in COVID-19. Assay: immunoSEQ multiplex PCR; the TCRdb copy retains only in-frame clones and omits some. Among about 50,000 clones listed, about 83% were seen once. The CDR3 is 15 residues long. CDR1 LGHDT and CDR2 YNNKEL come from the germline V gene (reference sequence). After removal of 4 bases from V and 2 bases from J, the junction contained 5 bases not matched to a gene. The chain has TRBV3-1 (or the pseudogene TRBV3-2) and TRBJ2-3; 8 nucleotides align to TRBD2. The origin of this receptor is a woman aged 60-75 years with acute or convalescent COVID-19. The sequencing sample was made of peripheral blood. CDR3 nucleotide sequence: TGTGCCAGCAGCCGTACGCGGGGGGTCACAGATACGCAGTATTTT. Amino acids: CASSRTRGVTDTQYF.